This T cell receptor beta chain was obtained from a study of shared clonotypes between healthy human individuals. Measured with immunoSEQ multiplex PCR; TCRdb has only the in-frame clones, and not every one. The sample contains a few hundred thousand clones, around 97% of which appear only once. This CDR3 is 15 amino acids long. The V and J ends lost 10 bases and 4 bases respectively, with 19 bases between them. The V gene's germline CDR1 is SGHVS and CDR2 FQNEAQ. V gene TRBV7-8 combines with J gene TRBJ2-2, with D possibly TRBD2 on 5 matching bases. Sequencing was done on a sample of naive CD4+ T cells sorted from blood. Subset indicated: CD45RA+ positively selected. The clonotype was recovered from a woman aged 25 to 39 in good health. CDR3 DNA sequence: TGTGCCACATCACAAACGAGGGTTGGCACCGGGGAGCTGTTTTTT. Protein sequence: CATSQTRVGTGELFF.